The T cell receptor beta chain described here comes from a study of identical twins. Template switching added a universal primer site; cDNA carried unique molecular identifiers. TCRdb fed the 5' RACE reads into MiXCR, producing one record per CDR3 protein. Of 450,000 to 650,000 distinct CDR3 sequences listed, 7.5% to 10% are singletons. Study conclusions and caveats: Partial confounding of zero-insertion analyses by invariant MAIT and iNKT cells was possible. The abundant beta clonotypes from cord blood had fewer insertions, and memory repertoires had none of this. Those out-of-frame alpha sequences shared by twins showed an excess of low generation probability.

The CDR3 totals 19 residues. V lost 11 bases and J 4 bases, leaving 34 bases between the germline ends. This clonotype was seen once. Its antigen is still unknown. The same sample was also used in a study of yellow fever vaccine responses in identical twins.

What was sequenced was PBMCs. The receptor comes from a young woman in good health. The rearrangement uses TRBV12-3 or TRBV12-4 and TRBJ2-3, with TRBD2 as a possible D gene (6 bases). Here the CDR3 reads CARCSPLSSGGVESDTQYF. As DNA, the CDR3 is TGTGCCCGCTGTTCCCCCCTATCCTCCGGAGGGGTTGAATCAGATACGCAGTATTTT.